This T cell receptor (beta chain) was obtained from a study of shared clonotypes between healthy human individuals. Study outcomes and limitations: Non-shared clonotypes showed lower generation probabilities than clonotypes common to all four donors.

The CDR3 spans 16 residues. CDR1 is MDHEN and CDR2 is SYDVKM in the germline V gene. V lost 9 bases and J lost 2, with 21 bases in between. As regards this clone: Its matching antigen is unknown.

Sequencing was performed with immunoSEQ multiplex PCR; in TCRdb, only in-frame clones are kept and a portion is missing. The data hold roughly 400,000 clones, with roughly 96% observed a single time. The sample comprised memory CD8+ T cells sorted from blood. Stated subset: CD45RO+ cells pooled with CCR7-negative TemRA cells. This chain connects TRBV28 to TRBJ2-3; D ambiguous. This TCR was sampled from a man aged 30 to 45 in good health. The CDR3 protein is CARTSSRLPSTDTQYF. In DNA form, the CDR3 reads TGTGCCAGAACTTCATCTCGGCTTCCCTCCACAGATACGCAGTATTTT.